This T cell receptor (beta chain) was identified in a study of T cell repertoires in cytomegalovirus infection. Study summary: Well-studied HLA-B-restricted CMV epitopes were used in the study alongside recently identified HLA-C-restricted ones. It was the public TCR beta signatures that indicated both CMV infection and matching HLA type.

TCRdb independently ran MiXCR on the reads; one entry per CDR3 protein. The repertoire includes fewer than 1,000,000 distinct CDR3 sequences, roughly a third of them detected once, and around an eighth sits in the top ten. V shed 1 base, J shed 8 bases, and the junction held 14 bases outside the gene matches. The germline V gene has CDR1 SEHNR and CDR2 FQNEAQ (reference sequence). The CDR3 is 18 amino acids. Study outcomes and limitations: CMV-specific HLA-C-restricted TCR beta clonotypes dominated the ex vivo response.

This clonotype was observed many times. Its target is not known. This sequence joins TRBV7-9 and TRBJ2-1, with 10 bases matching TRBD2. The specimen comprised cultured CD8+ T cells from PBMCs, sampled from culture after CMV antigen stimulation. The origin of this receptor is a human donor in good health (CMV status not recorded). Some clones in this sample may be carry-over from other donors' samples. In DNA form, the CDR3 reads TGTGCCAGCAGCTTAGAGACAGGTCTAGCGGGGGCCAGGGATGAGCAGTTCTTC. This translates into CASSLETGLAGARDEQFF.